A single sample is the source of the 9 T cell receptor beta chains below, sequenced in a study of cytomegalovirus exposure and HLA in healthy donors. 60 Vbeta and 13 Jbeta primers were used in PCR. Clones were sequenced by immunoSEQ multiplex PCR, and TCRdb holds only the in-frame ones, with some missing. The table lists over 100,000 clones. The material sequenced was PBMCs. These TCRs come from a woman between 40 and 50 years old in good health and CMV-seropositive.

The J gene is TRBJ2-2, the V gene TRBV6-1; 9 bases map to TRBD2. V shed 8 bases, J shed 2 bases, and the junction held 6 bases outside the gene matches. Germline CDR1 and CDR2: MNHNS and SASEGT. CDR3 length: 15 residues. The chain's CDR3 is CASATSGFNTGELFF. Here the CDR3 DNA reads TGTGCCAGCGCCACTAGCGGGTTTAACACCGGGGAGCTGTTTTTT.

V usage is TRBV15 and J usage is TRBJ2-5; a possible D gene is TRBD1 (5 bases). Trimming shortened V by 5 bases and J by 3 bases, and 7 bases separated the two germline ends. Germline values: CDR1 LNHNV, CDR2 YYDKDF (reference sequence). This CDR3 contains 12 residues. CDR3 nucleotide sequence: TGTGCCACCAGCCCCAGGGAAGAGACCCAGTACTTC. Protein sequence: CATSPREETQYF.

In DNA, the CDR3 is TGTGCCAGCAGCTTAGGTGGGACTAGCGGAATTTGGTCCTACGAGCAGTACTTC. Encoded protein: CASSLGGTSGIWSYEQYF. This chain joins TRBV7-8 and TRBJ2-7; TRBD2 aligns across 11 bases. Germline V gene lookup returns CDR1 SGHVS and CDR2 FQNEAQ. This CDR3 is 18 amino acids long. The trim removed 1 base at V and 1 base at J, leaving 9 bases unmatched.

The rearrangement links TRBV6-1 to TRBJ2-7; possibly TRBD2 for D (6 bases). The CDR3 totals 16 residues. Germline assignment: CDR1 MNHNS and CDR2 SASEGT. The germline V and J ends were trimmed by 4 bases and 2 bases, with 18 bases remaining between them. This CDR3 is CASSVPTEGFTYEQYF. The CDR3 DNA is TGTGCCAGCAGTGTCCCAACGGAGGGGTTTACCTACGAGCAGTACTTC.

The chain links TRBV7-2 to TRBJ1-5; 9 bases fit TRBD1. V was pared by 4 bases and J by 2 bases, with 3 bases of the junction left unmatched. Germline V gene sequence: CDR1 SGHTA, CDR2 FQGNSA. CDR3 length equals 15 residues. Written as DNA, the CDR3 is TGTGCCAGCAGCTCCGACAGGGGGGGCAATCAGCCCCAGCATTTT. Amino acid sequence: CASSSDRGGNQPQHF.

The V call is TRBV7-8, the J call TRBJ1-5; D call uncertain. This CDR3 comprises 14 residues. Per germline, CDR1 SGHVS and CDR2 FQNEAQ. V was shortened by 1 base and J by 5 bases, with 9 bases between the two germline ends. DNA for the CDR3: TGTGCCAGCAGCTTAGATACATATGATCAGCCCCAGCATTTT. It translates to CASSLDTYDQPQHF.

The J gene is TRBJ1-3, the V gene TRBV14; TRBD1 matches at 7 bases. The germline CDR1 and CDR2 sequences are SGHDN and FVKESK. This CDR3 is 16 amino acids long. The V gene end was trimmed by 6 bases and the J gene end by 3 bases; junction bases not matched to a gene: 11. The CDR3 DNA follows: TGTGCCAGCAGTTACGCTACAGGGGCCGGTGGAAACACCATATATTTT. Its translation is CASSYATGAGGNTIYF.

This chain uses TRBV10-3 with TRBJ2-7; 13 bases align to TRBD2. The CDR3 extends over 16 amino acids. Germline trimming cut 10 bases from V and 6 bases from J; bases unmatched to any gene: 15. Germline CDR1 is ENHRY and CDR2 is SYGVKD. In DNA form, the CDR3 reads TGTGCCACCGAGCTCACTAGCGGGAGGGCCGGAAGCGAGCAGTACTTC. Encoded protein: CATELTSGRAGSEQYF.

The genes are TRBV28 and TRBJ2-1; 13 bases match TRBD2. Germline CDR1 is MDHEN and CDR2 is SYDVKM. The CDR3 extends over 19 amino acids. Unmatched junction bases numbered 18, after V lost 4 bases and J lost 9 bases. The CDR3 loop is CASSCTGLAGMFGLCEQFF. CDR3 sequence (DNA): TGTGCCAGCAGTTGTACGGGACTAGCGGGAATGTTTGGATTATGTGAGCAGTTCTTC.